The next 18 T cell receptor beta chains were all read from a single sample in a study of shared clonotypes between healthy human individuals. CD8 cells regarded as naive lacked CD45RO, were positively chosen for CCR7, and omitted terminally differentiated effector memory CD45RA+ cells. This table comes from immunoSEQ multiplex PCR, and its TCRdb copy is limited to in-frame clones, with some not included. The sample records 630,000 or so clones, 95% to 98% being singletons. The sample comprised naive CD8+ T cells sorted from blood. The receptors stem from a man under 40 in good health.

The CDR3 loop is CASSPSGTGLYEQYF. The DNA for the CDR3 is TGTGCCAGCTCACCAAGCGGGACAGGGCTATACGAGCAGTACTTC. This rearrangement joins TRBV18 to TRBJ2-7; 9 bases line up with TRBD1. This CDR3 comprises 15 residues. V dropped 2 bases and J dropped 4; count of bases not matched to a gene: 6. Germline CDR1 is KGHSH and CDR2 is LQKENI.

V is TRBV7-8 and J is TRBJ1-1, with D possibly TRBD1 on 6 matching bases. V dropped 3 bases and J dropped 10 bases, with 21 bases sitting between them. The V gene's germline CDR1 is SGHVS and CDR2 FQNEAQ. This CDR3 has 15 amino acids. The DNA for the CDR3 is TGTGCCAGCAGCTTTGCCTCAGGGGCTGTCCTTGGAGCTTTCTTT. This sequence encodes CASSFASGAVLGAFF.

The chain links TRBV11-2 to TRBJ2-5; TRBD2 aligns across 11 bases. The CDR3 contains 15 residues. The ends lost 4 bases at V and 3 bases at J; junction bases unmatched: 4. Per the germline V gene, CDR1 is SGHAT and CDR2 is FQNNGV. As DNA, the CDR3 is TGTGCCAGCAGCTCTATACTAGCGGGAGAAGAGACCCAGTACTTC. Protein: CASSSILAGEETQYF.

The DNA for the CDR3 is TGCGCCAGCAGTGATATGGGACAGGGTTACGAGCAGTACTTC. It is translated as CASSDMGQGYEQYF. This chain connects TRBV10-2 to TRBJ2-7; 9 nucleotides align to TRBD1. Losses at the gene ends were 3 bases for V and 4 bases for J; bases not matched to a gene: 4. This CDR3 region has 14 residues. Germline V gives CDR1 WSHSY, CDR2 SAAADI.

With regard to this clone: Other DNA variants within this sample encode the same CDR3. The chain is built from TRBV7-9 and TRBJ2-5; possibly TRBD2 for D (5 bases). Germline V gene lookup returns CDR1 SEHNR and CDR2 FQNEAQ (reference sequence). The length of the CDR3 is 13 residues. Trimming pared 0 bases from V and 3 bases from J, leaving 5 bases between. The CDR3 nucleotides are TGTGCCAGCAGCTTAGCACTAGAAGAGACCCAGTACTTC. Translated, it gives CASSLALEETQYF.

CDR3 bases: TGTGCCAGCAGTGGTCCCAGCGGCACAGATACGCAGTATTTT. Translating gives CASSGPSGTDTQYF. The gene calls are TRBV2 and TRBJ2-3; D ambiguous. Germline assignment: CDR1 SNHLY and CDR2 FYNNEI. CDR3 length equals 14 residues. Trimming left V 4 bases short and J 1 base short, with 9 bases between.

The chain employs TRBV6-5 and TRBJ2-7; TRBD2 matches 7 bases. Germline CDR1 is MNHEY and CDR2 is SVGAGI. The J segment lost 3 bases and the V segment lost 7 bases, leaving 12 bases of the junction unmatched. The CDR3 runs to 15 residues. The CDR3 loop is CASKRSRETNYEQYF. In DNA form, the CDR3 reads TGTGCCAGCAAGAGATCGCGGGAGACCAACTACGAGCAGTACTTC.

V and J are TRBV7-9 and TRBJ2-5; D is possibly TRBD2 (6 bases). CDR1 is SEHNR and CDR2 is FQNEAQ in the germline V gene (reference sequence). This CDR3 comprises 14 residues. V lost 3 bases, J lost 5 bases, and 13 bases lay in between. Written as DNA, the CDR3 is TGTGCCAGCAGCTTTATTCGGGGGTGGGAGACCCAGTACTTC. It specifies CASSFIRGWETQYF. Together with reference TRBV7-9 and TRBJ2-5, the CDR3 gives the full variable domain: DTGVSQNPRHKITKRGQNVTFRCDPISEHNRLYWYRQTLGQGPEFLTYFQNEAQLEKSRLLSDRFSAERPKGSFSTLEIQRTEQGDSAMYLCASSFIRGWETQYFGPGTRLLVL.

The rearrangement links TRBV19 to TRBJ2-5; D is undetermined. Trimming removed 8 bases from V and 5 bases from J, with 6 bases in between. The germline V gene has CDR1 LNHDA and CDR2 SQIVND (reference sequence). The CDR3 length is 10 residues. The chain's CDR3 is CASGDETQYF. The DNA of the CDR3 is TGTGCCAGTGGTGATGAGACCCAGTACTTC.

V usage is TRBV7-2 and J usage is TRBJ1-5, with a tentative D call TRBD1 (6 bases). The CDR3 has 15 residues. V was trimmed by 1 base and J by 3 bases, leaving 10 bases between them. CDR1 is SGHTA and CDR2 is FQGNSA in the germline V gene. CDR3 DNA: TGTGCCAGCAGCTTAGGCAGGGGCTACAATCAGCCCCAGCATTTT. This codes for CASSLGRGYNQPQHF. Combining the CDR3 with reference TRBV7-2 and TRBJ1-5 gives the whole variable domain GAGVSQSPSNKVTEKGKDVELRCDPISGHTALYWYRQSLGQGLEFLIYFQGNSAPDKSGLPSDRFSAERTGGSVSTLTIQRTQQEDSAVYLCASSLGRGYNQPQHFGDGTRLSIL.

V gene TRBV6-5 combines with J gene TRBJ2-7; D is undetermined. With 7 bases removed from V and 2 bases from J, the gap between germline ends came to 12 bases. The CDR3 sequence is 13 residues long. Germline values: CDR1 MNHEY, CDR2 SVGAGI. CDR3 sequence (DNA): TGTGCCAGCACCTCCCGACCCGCCTACGAGCAGTACTTC. It translates to CASTSRPAYEQYF.

The chain uses TRBV7-9 and TRBJ2-3; D uncertain. The CDR3 is made up of 12 amino acids. The V end was cut by 5 bases, the J end by 6 bases, with 9 bases between. Germline assignment: CDR1 SEHNR and CDR2 FQNEAQ (reference sequence). This CDR3 is CASSPVYDTQYF. Written as DNA, the CDR3 is TGTGCCAGCAGCCCGGTCTACGATACGCAGTATTTT.

The V call is TRBV11-3, the J call TRBJ2-3, with 9 bases matching TRBD2. CDR1 is SGHNT, CDR2 YENEEA, per germline. The trim removed 3 bases at V and 0 bases at J, leaving 1 base unmatched. The CDR3 runs 15 residues. The CDR3 bases are TGTGCCAGCAGCTTTACTAGCGGGAGCACAGATACGCAGTATTTT. This gives the protein CASSFTSGSTDTQYF.

The J gene is TRBJ2-7, the V gene TRBV29-1; 7 positions match TRBD1. CDR1 and CDR2 (germline): SQVTM, ANQGSEA. The trim removed 2 bases at V and 2 bases at J, leaving 9 bases unmatched. This CDR3 spans 15 amino acids. The CDR3 sequence is CSVEPGGQPPYEQYF. Written as DNA, the CDR3 is TGCAGCGTTGAACCAGGGGGACAGCCTCCCTACGAGCAGTACTTC.

The gene calls are TRBV7-8 and TRBJ2-7, with 8 bases that match TRBD1. Germline loops: CDR1 SGHVS, CDR2 FQNEAQ. CDR3 length equals 13 residues. V trimming: 8 bases; J trimming: 0 bases; junction bases outside the gene matches: 3. The CDR3 region has the DNA TGTGCCAGCCAGGGGGCCAGCTCCTACGAGCAGTACTTC. It is translated as CASQGASSYEQYF.

This clone was picked up one time. This rearrangement joins TRBV9 to TRBJ2-1; D may match TRBD1 or TRBD2 (5 bases each). Trimming pared 4 bases from V and 9 bases from J, leaving 8 bases between. Per the germline V gene, CDR1 is SGDLS and CDR2 is YYNGEE. CDR3 length: 11 amino acids. The CDR3 region has the DNA TGTGCCAGCAGCCCCGGGACTGAGCAGTTCTTC. Translation: CASSPGTEQFF.

The chain links TRBV2 to TRBJ2-2; D unclear. V was clipped by 4 bases and J by 0 bases, with 6 bases between them. The germline V gene encodes CDR1 SNHLY and CDR2 FYNNEI. The CDR3 is 14 amino acids. The CDR3 loop is CASSGGPNTGELFF. The CDR3 DNA is TGTGCCAGCAGTGGCGGACCGAACACCGGGGAGCTGTTTTTT.

The chain couples TRBV5-4 to TRBJ2-7; 7 nucleotides agree with TRBD1. The CDR3 contains 13 residues. V was clipped by 3 bases and J by 3 bases; unmatched bases: 3. Germline V gene sequence: CDR1 SGHNT, CDR2 YYREEE (reference sequence). CDR3 amino acids: CASSSTGNYEQYF. CDR3 nucleotide sequence: TGTGCCAGCAGCTCGACAGGGAACTACGAGCAGTACTTC.